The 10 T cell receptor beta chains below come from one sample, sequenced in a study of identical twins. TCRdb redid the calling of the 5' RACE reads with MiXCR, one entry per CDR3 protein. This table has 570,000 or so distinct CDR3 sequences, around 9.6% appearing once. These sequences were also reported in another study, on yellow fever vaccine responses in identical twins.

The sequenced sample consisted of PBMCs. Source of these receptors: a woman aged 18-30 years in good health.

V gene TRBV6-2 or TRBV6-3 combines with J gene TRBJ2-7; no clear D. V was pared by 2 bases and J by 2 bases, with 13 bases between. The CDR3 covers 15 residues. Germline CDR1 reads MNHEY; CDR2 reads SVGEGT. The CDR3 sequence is CASSYASGTAYEQYF. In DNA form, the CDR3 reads TGTGCCAGCAGTTACGCTTCGGGCACAGCCTACGAGCAGTACTTC.

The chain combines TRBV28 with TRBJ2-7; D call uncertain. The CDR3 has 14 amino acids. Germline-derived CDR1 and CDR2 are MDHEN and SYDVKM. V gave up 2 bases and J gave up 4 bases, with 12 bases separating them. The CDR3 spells CASSLIPQVYEQYF. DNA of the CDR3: TGTGCCAGCAGTTTAATTCCCCAGGTGTACGAGCAGTACTTC.

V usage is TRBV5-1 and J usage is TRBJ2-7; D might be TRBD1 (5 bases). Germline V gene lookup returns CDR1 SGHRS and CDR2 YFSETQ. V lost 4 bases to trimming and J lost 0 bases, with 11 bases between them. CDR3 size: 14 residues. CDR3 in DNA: TGCGCCAGCAGCATACAGGTTGACTCCTACGAGCAGTACTTC. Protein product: CASSIQVDSYEQYF.

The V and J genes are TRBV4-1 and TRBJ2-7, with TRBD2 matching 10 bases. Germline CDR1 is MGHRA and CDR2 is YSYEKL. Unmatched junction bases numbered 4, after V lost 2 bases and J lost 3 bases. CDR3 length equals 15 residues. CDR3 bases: TGCGCCAGCAGCCAATCAACTAGCGGGGACTACGAGCAGTACTTC. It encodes CASSQSTSGDYEQYF.

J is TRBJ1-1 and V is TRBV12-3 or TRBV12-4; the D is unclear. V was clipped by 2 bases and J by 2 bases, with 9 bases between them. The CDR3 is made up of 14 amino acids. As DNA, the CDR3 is TGTGCCAGCAGTTTATTATTAGGAAACACTGAAGCTTTCTTT. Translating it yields CASSLLLGNTEAFF.

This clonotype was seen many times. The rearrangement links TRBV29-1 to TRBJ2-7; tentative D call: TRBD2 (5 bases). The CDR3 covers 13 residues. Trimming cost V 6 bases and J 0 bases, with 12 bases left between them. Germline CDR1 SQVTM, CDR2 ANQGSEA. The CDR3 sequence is CSVGLLSSYEQYF. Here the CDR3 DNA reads TGCAGCGTCGGACTGTTAAGCTCCTACGAGCAGTACTTC.

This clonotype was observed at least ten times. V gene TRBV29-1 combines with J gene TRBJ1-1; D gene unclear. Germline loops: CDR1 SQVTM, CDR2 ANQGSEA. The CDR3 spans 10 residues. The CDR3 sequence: CCGVNTEAFF. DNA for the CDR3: TGCTGTGGGGTGAACACTGAAGCTTTCTTT.

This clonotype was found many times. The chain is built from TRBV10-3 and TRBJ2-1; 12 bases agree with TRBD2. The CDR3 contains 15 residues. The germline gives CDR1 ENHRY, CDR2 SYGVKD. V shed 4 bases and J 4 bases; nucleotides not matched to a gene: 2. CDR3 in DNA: TGTGCCATCAGTGGGGGACTAGCGGGTTACAATGAGCAGTTCTTC. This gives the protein CAISGGLAGYNEQFF.

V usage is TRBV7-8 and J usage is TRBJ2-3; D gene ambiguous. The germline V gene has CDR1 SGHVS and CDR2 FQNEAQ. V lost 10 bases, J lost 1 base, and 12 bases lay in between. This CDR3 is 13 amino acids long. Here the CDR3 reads CAMGPGRTDTQYF. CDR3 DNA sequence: TGTGCCATGGGCCCCGGGCGCACAGATACGCAGTATTTT.

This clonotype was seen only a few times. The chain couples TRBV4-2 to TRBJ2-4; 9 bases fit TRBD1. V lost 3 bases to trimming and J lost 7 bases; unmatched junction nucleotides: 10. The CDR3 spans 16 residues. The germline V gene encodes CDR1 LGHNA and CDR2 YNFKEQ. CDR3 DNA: TGTGCCAGCAGCCAGACGACAGGGGGTATCGGTAACATTCAGTACTTC. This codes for CASSQTTGGIGNIQYF.